The source of this TCR beta chain is a study of identical twins. This CDR3 comprises 15 residues. Trimming cost V 3 bases and J 3 bases; bases outside gene matches: 5. Germline V gene sequence: CDR1 LGHDT, CDR2 YNNKEL (reference sequence). A universal primer site arose from template switching, and cDNA bore unique molecular identifiers. TCRdb re-derived calls from the 5' RACE reads in MiXCR, one entry per CDR3 protein. This table has roughly 1,500,000 distinct CDR3 sequences, under 35% appearing once. The genes are TRBV3-1 and TRBJ2-1, with TRBD2 matching 7 bases. This sequence originates from a newborn girl in good health. Sequencing used cord blood. In DNA form, the CDR3 reads TGTGCCAGCAGCCACGGCGGGGGACTCTACAATGAGCAGTTCTTC. Translating gives CASSHGGGLYNEQFF.